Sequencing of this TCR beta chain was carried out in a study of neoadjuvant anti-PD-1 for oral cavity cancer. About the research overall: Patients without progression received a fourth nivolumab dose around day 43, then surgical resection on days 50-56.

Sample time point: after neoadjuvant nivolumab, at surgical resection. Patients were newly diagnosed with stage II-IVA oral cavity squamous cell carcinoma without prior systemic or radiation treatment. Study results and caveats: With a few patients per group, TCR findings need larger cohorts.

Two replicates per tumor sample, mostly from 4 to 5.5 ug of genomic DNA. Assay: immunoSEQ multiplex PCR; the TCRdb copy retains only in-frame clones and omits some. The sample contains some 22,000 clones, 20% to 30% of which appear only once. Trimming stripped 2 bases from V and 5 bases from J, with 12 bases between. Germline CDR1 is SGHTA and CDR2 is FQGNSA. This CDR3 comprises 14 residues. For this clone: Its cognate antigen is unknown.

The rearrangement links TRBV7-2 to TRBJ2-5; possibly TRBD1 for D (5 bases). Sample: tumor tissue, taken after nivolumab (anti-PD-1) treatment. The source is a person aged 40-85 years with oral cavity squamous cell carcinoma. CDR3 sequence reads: CASSLRQMDETQYF. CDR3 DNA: TGTGCCAGCAGCTTAAGACAGATGGATGAGACCCAGTACTTC.